The T cell receptor beta chain described here comes from a study of T cell changes during pregnancy in multiple sclerosis. Assay: immunoSEQ multiplex PCR; the TCRdb copy retains only in-frame clones and omits some. The sample includes about 48,000 clones, 94% of them seen just once. Trimming cost V 4 bases and J 2 bases, with 16 bases left between them. The CDR3 runs 15 residues. Germline V gene sequence: CDR1 GTSNPN, CDR2 SVGIG (reference sequence). V gene TRBV30 combines with J gene TRBJ2-3; maybe TRBD1 (5 bases). The material was CD4+ T cells from peripheral blood mononuclear cells, obtained in the first trimester of pregnancy. The sequence was collected from a female donor with multiple sclerosis, enrolled in a pregnancy study. Here the CDR3 DNA reads TGTGCCTGGAAGCTAAGACAGCAAAACACAGATACGCAGTATTTT. Protein: CAWKLRQQNTDTQYF. Full variable domain (missing parts from reference TRBV30 and TRBJ2-3): SQTIHQWPATLVQPVGSPLSLECTVEGTSNPNLYWYRQAAGRGLQLLFYSVGIGQISSEVPQNLSASRPQDRQFILSSKKLLLSDSGFYLCAWKLRQQNTDTQYFGPGTRLTVL.